These T cell receptor beta chains were read from a single sample in a study of post-analysis software for immune sequencing data. TCRdb independently ran MiXCR on the PCR reads; one entry per CDR3 protein. The profile shows hundreds of thousands of distinct CDR3 sequences, approximately 59% of them singletons. Source material: blood. The receptors were gathered from a girl aged 2 to 9 with multiple sclerosis. Each CDR3 is given with its conserved first and last residue. D genes are given only for firm matches. Size is omitted from some rows. Given values are once, few, many or a class for expanded clones.

>TRBV10-2|TRBJ2-1|-|TRBD2
CASSARRLAGGQGSYNEQFF
TGCGCCAGCAGTGCCAGAAGACTAGCGGGGGGCCAAGGCTCCTACAATGAGCAGTTCTTC
>TRBV20-1|TRBJ2-5|-|-
CSARDLQRQETQYF
TGCAGTGCTAGAGATCTGCAGAGGCAGGAGACCCAGTACTTC
>TRBV4-1|TRBJ2-3|-|TRBD2
CASSQDHGGGRTDTQYF
TGCGCCAGCAGCCAAGACCACGGGGGAGGGCGGACGGATACGCAGTATTTT
>TRBV10-3|TRBJ2-5|-|TRBD1
CAISQGAETQYF
TGTGCCATCAGTCAGGGGGCCGAGACCCAGTACTTC
>TRBV10-1|TRBJ2-3|once|-
CASSGARGQSPDTQYF
TGCGCCAGCAGTGGGGCCCGGGGGCAAAGTCCAGATACGCAGTATTTT
>TRBV15|TRBJ2-3|few|-
CATSRDFVTQYF
TGTGCCACCAGCAGAGATTTTGTTACGCAGTATTTT
>TRBV9|TRBJ2-5|-|-
CASSVGGPIGETQYF
TGTGCCAGCAGCGTAGGAGGACCCATAGGAGAGACCCAGTACTTC
>TRBV7-2|TRBJ1-1|-|TRBD1
CASTSDREGTEAFF
TGTGCCAGCACCTCCGACAGGGAAGGCACTGAAGCTTTCTTT
>TRBV5-1|TRBJ2-7|-|-
CASSCDPYEQYF
TGCGCCAGCAGCTGTGACCCCTACGAGCAGTACTTC
>TRBV7-2|TRBJ1-2|-|-
CASSSSTVTNYGYTF
TGTGCCAGCAGCTCCTCGACAGTGACAAACTATGGCTACACCTTC
>TRBV7-2|TRBJ2-7|-|TRBD1
CASSFQSGTGATYEQYF
TGTGCCAGCAGCTTTCAATCCGGGACAGGGGCGACCTACGAGCAGTACTTC
>TRBV5-5|TRBJ2-1|few|TRBD1
CASSLGQGAINEQFF
TGTGCCAGCAGCTTGGGACAGGGGGCTATTAATGAGCAGTTCTTC
>TRBV18|TRBJ2-7|few|TRBD2
CASSPRTSGIGEQYF
TGTGCCAGCTCACCAAGGACTAGCGGGATTGGCGAGCAGTACTTC
>TRBV7-2|TRBJ2-3|-|TRBD2
CASTGLVSDTQYF
TGTGCCAGCACCGGACTAGTCTCCGATACGCAGTATTTT
>TRBV5-1|TRBJ1-4|-|-
CASSPGRVEKLFF
TGCGCCAGCAGCCCCGGACGGGTTGAAAAACTGTTTTTT
>TRBV4-1|TRBJ2-7|-|TRBD2
CASSPNSGAYEQYF
TGCGCCAGCAGTCCTAATAGCGGGGCCTACGAGCAGTACTTC
>TRBV27|TRBJ2-7|-|-
CASNGGLTPYEQYF
TGTGCCAGCAATGGGGGGCTCACTCCCTACGAGCAGTACTTC
>TRBV6-6|TRBJ2-3|-|TRBD2
CASSSPSGRTDTQYF
TGTGCCAGCAGTTCCCCCAGCGGGAGGACAGATACGCAGTATTTT
>TRBV20-1|TRBJ2-3|-|TRBD2
CSAFPTSGGPTDTQYF
TGCAGTGCTTTTCCGACTAGCGGGGGCCCCACAGATACGCAGTATTTT
>TRBV5-5|TRBJ1-5|-|-
CASSLEGGWGNQPQHF
TGTGCCAGCAGCTTGGAGGGGGGGTGGGGCAATCAGCCCCAGCATTTT
>TRBV29-1|TRBJ2-7|few|-
CSVKLRQGPYEQYF
TGCAGCGTAAAATTAAGGCAGGGCCCCTACGAGCAGTACTTC
>TRBV6-1|TRBJ2-3|-|TRBD2
CASSRQLARSSTDTQYF
TGTGCCAGCAGTCGACAACTAGCGAGGTCTAGCACAGATACGCAGTATTTT
>TRBV20-1|TRBJ1-2|few|TRBD1
CSATRTGGNYGYTF
TGCAGTGCTACCCGGACAGGGGGCAACTATGGCTACACCTTC
>TRBV20-1|TRBJ2-7|-|-
CSARDLGEDYEQYF
TGCAGTGCTAGAGATCTAGGGGAAGACTACGAGCAGTACTTC
>TRBV7-2|TRBJ1-1|-|-
CASSLARRRMNTEAFF
TGTGCCAGCAGCTTGGCACGCAGGCGAATGAACACTGAAGCTTTCTTT
>TRBV12-5|TRBJ1-2|few|-
CASGLGRGHYTF
TGTGCTAGTGGTTTGGGCAGGGGCCACTACACCTTC
>TRBV7-9|TRBJ1-1|many|-
CASSLAGDTEAFF
TGTGCCAGCAGCCTAGCAGGGGACACTGAAGCTTTCTTT
>TRBV3-1|TRBJ1-5|once|-
CASSQDSGRSGQPQHF
TGTGCCAGCAGCCAAGATTCCGGCAGGTCGGGTCAGCCCCAGCATTTT
>TRBV4-2|TRBJ2-3|-|-
CASSQGSRGVADTQYF
TGTGCCAGCAGCCAGGGTAGCAGGGGGGTCGCAGATACGCAGTATTTT
>TRBV29-1|TRBJ1-2|-|-
CSTHSGVGNYGYTF
TGCAGCACCCACTCCGGGGTGGGCAACTATGGCTACACCTTC
>TRBV20-1|TRBJ1-2|-|-
CSARSTSGTSSGYTF
TGCAGTGCTAGATCGACCTCCGGGACCTCAAGTGGCTACACCTTC
>TRBV7-2|TRBJ2-5|-|-
CASSLGPESQETQYF
TGTGCCAGCAGCTTAGGGCCTGAAAGCCAAGAGACCCAGTACTTC
>TRBV3-1|TRBJ2-1|-|TRBD2
CASSQGASGRGNEQFF
TGTGCCAGCAGCCAAGGTGCTAGCGGGAGGGGCAATGAGCAGTTCTTC
>TRBV7-2|TRBJ2-5|-|TRBD2
CASSFGLAGGIQETQYF
TGTGCCAGCAGCTTCGGACTAGCGGGGGGGATCCAAGAGACCCAGTACTTC
>TRBV4-2|TRBJ2-7|-|TRBD2
CASSQAGGSEQYF
TGTGCCAGCAGCCAAGCGGGGGGGTCCGAGCAGTACTTC
>TRBV6-2/TRBV6-3|TRBJ2-7|-|-
CASSYPSGSYEQYF
TGTGCCAGCAGTTACCCGAGCGGATCCTACGAGCAGTACTTC
>TRBV12-3/TRBV12-4|TRBJ1-2|-|TRBD1
CASSHPGGCGYTF
TGTGCCAGCAGCCATCCAGGGGGCTGTGGCTACACCTTC
>TRBV6-6|TRBJ2-4|-|-
CASSTGTNAKNIQYF
TGTGCCAGCAGCACCGGGACGAATGCCAAAAACATTCAGTACTTC
>TRBV6-1|TRBJ1-2|-|-
CASSEVWTATYGYTF
TGTGCCAGCAGTGAAGTATGGACAGCCACCTATGGCTACACCTTC
>TRBV5-1|TRBJ1-2|-|TRBD1
CASSLAKGASYGYTF
TGCGCCAGCAGCTTGGCAAAGGGGGCCTCCTATGGCTACACCTTC
>TRBV20-1|TRBJ2-1|once|TRBD2
CSAGILAGTNEQFF
TGCAGTGCGGGCATACTAGCGGGAACCAATGAGCAGTTCTTC